This TCR beta chain was recovered during a study of OX40 agonist ivuxolimab in advanced cancers. At the level of the study: Cohort: approximately 79% men, mean age approximately 60, aged roughly 20 to 79. Partial responses were observed in three patients, of whom one had hepatocellular carcinoma and two had cutaneous melanoma.

Comments on this clone: As yet, its antigen is unknown.

Method: immunoSEQ multiplex PCR; TCRdb's copy keeps in-frame clones and lacks some. This sample has tens of thousands of clones, with approximately 91% found just once. Germline V CDR1 and CDR2: MNHNS, SASEGT. The CDR3 runs to 15 residues. The V end lost 3 bases, the J end lost 2 bases, and 14 bases lay between the germline ends. Study conclusions and caveats: At doses 0.1 to 3.0 mg/kg, CD4+ and CD8+ clones expanded.

The starting material was CD4+ or CD8+ T cells sorted from blood, obtained in a trial of the OX40 agonist ivuxolimab. The J gene is TRBJ2-7, the V gene TRBV6-1, with D possibly matching TRBD2 (6 bases). The origin of this receptor is an adult with an advanced solid tumor such as melanoma, head and neck, liver or kidney cancer. The CDR3 region is CASSEEAGATYEQYF. The CDR3, as DNA: TGTGCCAGCAGTGAGGAAGCGGGCGCAACCTACGAGCAGTACTTC.